This T cell receptor (beta chain) was sequenced for a study of cytomegalovirus exposure and HLA in healthy donors. Points from the study as a whole: In a later analysis, approximately 15,000 TCR beta sequences were associated with HLA alleles at 0.05 false discovery rate.

To note about this clone: The antigen is unknown.

PCR amplification relied on 60 Vbeta primers (plus 13 Jbeta primers). This table comes from immunoSEQ multiplex PCR, and its TCRdb copy is limited to in-frame clones, with some not included. Here the sample spans more than 95,000 clones, approximately 75% being singletons. The CDR3 consists of 15 residues. Trimming removed 5 bases from V and 2 bases from J, with 16 bases in between. Germline V gene lookup returns CDR1 SEHNR and CDR2 FQNEAQ (reference sequence). This chain links TRBV7-9 with TRBJ2-7; tentatively, D is TRBD1 (5 bases). The source is a man aged 45-65 years in good health and CMV-seropositive. The sequenced material came from PBMCs. CDR3 sequence: CASSRTGYTTYEQYF. The CDR3 DNA sequence: TGTGCCAGCAGCCGTACAGGCTATACTACCTACGAGCAGTACTTC.